The entry below gives a single T cell receptor (beta chain) sequence along with its context. Its antigen is still unknown. The CDR3 runs 15 residues. Germline loops: CDR1 SGDLS, CDR2 YYNGEE. Trimming stripped 0 bases from V and 6 bases from J, with 13 bases between. With a J-beta primer mix and a sample-barcoded 5' primer, a second PCR ran about 7 to 11 cycles. No fewer than 2.5 million CDR3-containing paired-end reads came from each sample. TCRdb re-analysed the 5' RACE reads in MiXCR, keeping a single row per CDR3 protein. There are 800,000 to 950,000 distinct CDR3 sequences in the sample; around 48% occur only once, and roughly 13% lies in the top ten. The sample originates from a study of blood T cells in healthy people across ages. Total RNA amounts of at least 5 micrograms were extracted per sample. Study-level points and caveats: Among long-lived donors, naive CD4+ cells were more numerous and diversity higher than in aged donors. With unsorted PBMCs, a conclusive comparison of naive versus antigen-experienced cells was not possible.

This rearrangement joins TRBV9 to TRBJ2-1; no firm D call. This TCR came from a man aged 30 to 39 in good health. The specimen was blood. DNA for the CDR3: TGTGCCAGCAGCGTAGACCCGGTCCTCGGCAATGAGCAGTTCTTC. It specifies CASSVDPVLGNEQFF.